This T cell receptor (beta chain) was obtained from a study of blood T cell repertoires in COVID-19 (TCRdb year 2020). Regarding the study in general: The collaborator samples originated in the United States, Italy and Spain and spanned the acute and convalescent phases of COVID-19. The samples were drawn from the first 160 participants of the ongoing ImmuneRACE study and from 950 to 1,500 subjects provided by 6 global collaborators. Where available, HLA class I and class II types were obtained from metadata supplied by the sample provider rather than from assay-based typing. Deeply sampled blood TCRbeta repertoires from subjects exposed to, actively infected with, or recovered from COVID-19 were included in the dataset. The prospective study material was composed of cDNA or gDNA derived from T cells, B-cell-depleted T cells, or PBMCs. A de-identified subject ID, COVID-19 status, age in years and sex were almost always included in the sample metadata. The repertoires were made available in a free public database intended to serve as a resource for research on the immune response to SARS-CoV-2. Broader findings and caveats from the paper: Clinical and demographic metadata were provided uncurated, with the amount varying by source and participant.

One collaborating source in Seattle enrolled patients during active infection and followed them longitudinally through the course of disease. Each collaborating institution followed its own protocols to collect whole blood in K2EDTA tubes. Collaborator samples were shipped for TCRbeta analysis as frozen whole blood, isolated PBMCs, or DNA extracted from either sample type. A note on this clone: Its antigen remains unidentified. No clone much larger than this one lies a single base away; base qualities are absent.

The immunoSEQ Assay, a bias-controlled multiplex PCR, was used to amplify TCRbeta CDR3 regions from genomic DNA. As for how the authors treated the data: Nucleated cell counts per sample were estimated from amplification of reference gene primers within the assay. To quantify the absolute abundance of each unique TCRbeta CDR3 rearrangement, sequence reads were collapsed and filtered. For each sample, productive Simpson clonality was calculated by taking the square root of Simpson's diversity index across productive rearrangements. TCRdb took over this immuneACCESS table, retaining in-frame rearrangements with V and J assigned. Such tables are incomplete; in checked studies, under half of the missing clones stem from an unresolved V gene, and the remainder is unexplained. D and trimming come from the DNA, and the V and J calls and clone size come from that table. The sample contains some 300,000 clones, 65% to 90% of them found a single time. Around 13% of the sample belongs to the ten largest clones.

The CDR3 goes from the cysteine to the phenylalanine over 14 residues. Only the CDR3 DNA stays, 42 bases, in frame from base 1. After removal of 3 bases from V and 8 bases from J, the junction retains 5 bases not matched to a gene. The germline V gene yields SGHRS for CDR1 and YFSETQ for CDR2. Source material: peripheral blood. This clonotype originated in a woman in her seventies with COVID-19, enrolled during active disease. The chain is encoded by TRBV5-1 joined to TRBJ2-1; TRBD2 lines up with 10 middle nucleotides. The DNA sequence reads TGCGCCAGCAGCTGGGCTAGCGGGGGCGATGAGCAGTTCTTC. The encoded protein is CASSWASGGDEQFF.